This record concerns one T cell receptor (beta chain) sequence. The antigen is unknown. This specimen comes from a study of CD8+ T cells in alopecia areata. V was shortened by 1 base and J by 5 bases, with 14 bases between the two germline ends. Germline CDR1 is SGHVS and CDR2 is FQNEAQ. The CDR3 covers 15 residues. Whole-study results and caveats: Lesional scalp, notably in alopecia totalis/universalis, had clonality above that of normal scalp.

The authors extracted RNA and reverse transcribed it into cDNA as the sequencing template. The assay was immunoSEQ multiplex PCR, and TCRdb's table has in-frame clones only and misses some. The table includes 110,000 to 150,000 clones, less than 65% detected once. The material sequenced was CD8+ T cells sorted from blood. This TCR was sampled from a human donor in good health. V gene TRBV7-8 combines with J gene TRBJ2-5; tentatively, D is TRBD1 (6 bases). In DNA form, the CDR3 reads TGTGCCAGCAGCTTAGGGGCAGGGGCGCCCGAGACCCAGTACTTC. This translates into CASSLGAGAPETQYF.